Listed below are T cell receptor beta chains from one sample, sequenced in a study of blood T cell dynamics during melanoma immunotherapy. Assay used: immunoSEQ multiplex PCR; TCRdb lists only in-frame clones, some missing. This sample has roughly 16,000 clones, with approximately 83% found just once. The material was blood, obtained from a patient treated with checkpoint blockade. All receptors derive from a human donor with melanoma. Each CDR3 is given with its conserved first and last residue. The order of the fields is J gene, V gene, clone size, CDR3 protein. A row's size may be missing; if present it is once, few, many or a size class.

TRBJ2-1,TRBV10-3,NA,CAISKRDQHQYNEQFF
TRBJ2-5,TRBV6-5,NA,CASSLGAGVATQYF
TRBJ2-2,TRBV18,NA,CASSPPGTQRLAGDAGELFF
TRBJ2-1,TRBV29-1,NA,CSVDFAGIEQFF
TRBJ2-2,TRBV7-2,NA,CASSLPGLDDGELFF
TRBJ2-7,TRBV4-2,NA,CASSQMGTSEQYF
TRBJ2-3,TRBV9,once,CASSVSPIPAADTQYF
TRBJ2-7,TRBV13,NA,CASSLLKDRNSYEQYF
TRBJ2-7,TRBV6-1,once,CASSELDRGRYF
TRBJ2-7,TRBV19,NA,CASSKGLTYEQYF
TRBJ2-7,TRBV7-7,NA,CASSLGLGQGYEQYF
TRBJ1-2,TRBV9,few,CASSVDPGAYGYTF
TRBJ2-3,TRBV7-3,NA,CASSSRTGTTDTQYF
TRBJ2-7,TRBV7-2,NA,CASSGLAYEQYF
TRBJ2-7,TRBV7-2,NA,CASSPRTDRFSYEQYF
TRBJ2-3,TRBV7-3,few,CASRQTSSVDTQYF
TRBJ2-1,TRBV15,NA,CATSRSRGTWEQFF
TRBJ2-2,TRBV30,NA,CAWSVPGTTNTGELFF
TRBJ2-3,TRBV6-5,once,CASSYSTSGSTDTQYF
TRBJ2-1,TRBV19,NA,CASSISGRGDEQFF
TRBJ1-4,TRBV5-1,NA,CASSLARNEKLFF
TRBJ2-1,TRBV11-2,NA,CASSLDFGQEQFF
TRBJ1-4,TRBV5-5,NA,CASSFREGEKLFF
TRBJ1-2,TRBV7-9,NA,CASSREPDYGYTF
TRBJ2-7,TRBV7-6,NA,CASSLGRGEQYF
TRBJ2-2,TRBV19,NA,CASSILAGRANTGELFF
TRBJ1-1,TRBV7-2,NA,CASSSPLNTEAFF
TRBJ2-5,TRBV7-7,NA,CASSLGVRETQYF
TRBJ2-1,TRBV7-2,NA,CASSLAIFSYNEQFF
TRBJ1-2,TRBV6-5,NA,CASSSRAGDNYGYTF
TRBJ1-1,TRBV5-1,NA,CASSRNRANTEAFF
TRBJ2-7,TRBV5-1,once,CASSLRGNYEQYF
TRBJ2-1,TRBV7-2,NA,CASSLVTSEQFF
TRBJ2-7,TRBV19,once,CASSSVGALSYEQYF
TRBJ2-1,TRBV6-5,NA,CASSRTSGGYNEQFF